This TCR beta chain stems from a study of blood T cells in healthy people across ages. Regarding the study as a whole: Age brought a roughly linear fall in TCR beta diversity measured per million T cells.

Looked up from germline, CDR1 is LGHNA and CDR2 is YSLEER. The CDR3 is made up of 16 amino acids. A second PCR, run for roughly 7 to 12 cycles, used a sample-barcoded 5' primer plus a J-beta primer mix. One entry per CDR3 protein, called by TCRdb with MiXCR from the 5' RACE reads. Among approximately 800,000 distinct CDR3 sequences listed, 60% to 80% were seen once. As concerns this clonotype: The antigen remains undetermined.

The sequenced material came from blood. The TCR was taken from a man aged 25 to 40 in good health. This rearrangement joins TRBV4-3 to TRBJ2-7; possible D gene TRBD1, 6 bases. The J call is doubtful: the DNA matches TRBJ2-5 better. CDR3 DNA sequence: TGCGCCAGCAGCCAAGACGGGACAAAGGCCTTTGAGACCCAGTACTTC. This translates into CASSQDGTKAFETQYF.